This section outlines one T cell receptor beta chain sequence together with its context. Mismatch with germline at one junction end may stem from a read error. The CDR3 runs 15 residues. Germline CDR1 SQVTM, CDR2 ANQGSEA. The source of the sample is a study of blood T cells in healthy people across ages. A J-beta primer mix and a sample-barcoded 5' primer were used in a second PCR of roughly 6 to 12 cycles. TCRdb re-called the 5' RACE reads through MiXCR, storing one row per CDR3 protein. Of over 1,200,000 distinct CDR3 sequences detected, around 55% appear once; the ten largest clones hold 6.5% to 8.5%.

This chain links TRBV29-1 with TRBJ1-1; no reliable D call. Sequencing was carried out using blood. The source of this sequence is a young man in good health. DNA of the CDR3: TGCGGCGTTGTCCCCTGGACCGAGGTGAACACTGAAGCTTTCTTT. Translated: CGVVPWTEVNTEAFF.